A single sample is the source of the 22 T cell receptor beta chains below, sequenced in a study of read filtering for tumor transcriptome and immune sequencing. Molecular barcoded adaptors covering alpha/delta and beta/gamma chains were used on roughly 400 ng RNA. TCRdb ran MiXCR on the reads and lists one entry per CDR3 protein. This table has some 130,000 distinct CDR3 sequences, less than 15% appearing once. What was sequenced was a population of CD138-negative cells sorted from bone marrow. The receptors were gathered from a donor aged 40 or older with multiple myeloma.

This clonotype has ten or more counts. The J gene is TRBJ2-1, the V gene TRBV3-1; no firm D call. CDR1 is LGHDT, CDR2 YNNKEL, per germline (reference sequence). The CDR3 has 14 residues. The V end lost 5 bases, the J end lost 4 bases, and 12 bases lay between the germline ends. The DNA for the CDR3 is TGTGCCAGCAGCTCAACTGGGCCGTACAATGAGCAGTTCTTC. Translated, it gives CASSSTGPYNEQFF.

This clonotype has ten or more counts. The V call is TRBV10-3, the J call TRBJ2-7; TRBD2 aligns across 10 bases. From germline, CDR1 is ENHRY and CDR2 SYGVKD. Trimming at V came to 7 bases and at J to 2 bases, leaving 5 bases not matched to a gene. This CDR3 has 14 amino acids. The CDR3 nucleotides read TGTGCCATCACTCAGCGGGAGGGCCCCTACGAGCAGTACTTC. Protein product: CAITQREGPYEQYF.

About this clonotype itself: A much larger clone lies one base from this, so it may be a read error. The V and J genes are TRBV20-1 and TRBJ2-1; 8 bases are a match to TRBD2. Germline assignment: CDR1 DFQATT and CDR2 SNEGSKA (reference sequence). This CDR3 is built from 17 residues. The V and J ends lost 0 bases and 6 bases, in that order; junction bases with no gene match: 13. CDR3 residues: CSARDLTSGANFNEQFF. The DNA for the CDR3 is TGCAGTGCTAGAGATCTAACTAGCGGAGCAAATTTCAATGAGCAGTTCTTC.

This clonotype appeared once. Germline is not matched at one junction end, which may reflect a read error. The CDR3 sequence is CSVVWRSYCYTF. The DNA for the CDR3 is TGCAGCGTTGTCTGGAGAAGCTATTGCTACACCTTC. This chain uses TRBV29-1 with TRBJ1-2; D remains ambiguous. The CDR3 length is 12 residues. The germline CDR1 and CDR2 sequences are SQVTM and ANQGSEA.

This clonotype occurred many times. This chain uses TRBV5-1 with TRBJ2-3; 9 bases line up with TRBD1. With 4 bases clipped from V and 1 base from J, the junction kept 10 bases outside the gene matches. Germline values: CDR1 SGHRS, CDR2 YFSETQ. The length of the CDR3 is 17 residues. The CDR3 sequence is CASSIGQGKVGTDTQYF. The CDR3 DNA is TGCGCCAGCAGCATCGGACAGGGGAAAGTAGGCACAGATACGCAGTATTTT.

This clonotype was seen many times. J is TRBJ2-3 and V is TRBV4-3; either TRBD1 or TRBD2 may fit D (5 bases each). The germline gives CDR1 LGHNA, CDR2 YSLEER. Deletions cut 0 bases from V and 0 bases from J, with 10 bases between. The CDR3 extends over 16 amino acids. The CDR3 nucleotides read TGCGCCAGCAGCCAAGAACGGGGCCTGAGCACAGATACGCAGTATTTT. It yields the protein CASSQERGLSTDTQYF.

In this sample, this clonotype turned up many times. The rearrangement links TRBV12-3 or TRBV12-4 to TRBJ2-1, with 7 bases identical to TRBD2. Trimming at V came to 2 bases and at J to 3 bases, leaving 4 bases not matched to a gene. The CDR3 consists of 15 residues. CDR3 protein: CASSLSQRGYNEQFF. CDR3 in DNA: TGTGCCAGCAGTTTATCCCAGCGGGGCTACAATGAGCAGTTCTTC.

In this sample, this clonotype turned up a few times. The chain links TRBV30 to TRBJ2-1; the match to TRBD2 covers 9 bases. Germline CDR1 is GTSNPN and CDR2 is SVGIG (reference sequence). The CDR3 contains 15 residues. After removal of 0 bases from V and 4 bases from J, the junction contained 4 bases not matched to a gene. The DNA for the CDR3 is TGTGCCTGGAGTGTAGGGACTAGCAGTTACAATGAGCAGTTCTTC. Amino acids: CAWSVGTSSYNEQFF.

This clonotype came up many times. The gene calls are TRBV5-1 and TRBJ2-2; D perhaps matches TRBD1 (5 bases). This CDR3 region has 16 residues. Trimming took 4 bases from V and 1 from J, leaving 14 bases between them. CDR1 and CDR2 (germline): SGHRS, YFSETQ. The CDR3 DNA sequence: TGCGCCAGCAGCGGGGCCGGGTTCAAGAACACCGGGGAGCTGTTTTTT. This encodes CASSGAGFKNTGELFF.

This clonotype was seen repeatedly, ten times or more. The genes are TRBV9 and TRBJ2-1, with a tentative D call TRBD2 (6 bases). The CDR3 is 16 residues long. CDR1 SGDLS and CDR2 YYNGEE come from the germline V gene. V was pared by 0 bases and J by 4 bases, with 14 bases between. The CDR3 DNA follows: TGTGCCAGCAGCGTAGGGGTAGGGACTGGTTACAATGAGCAGTTCTTC. As protein: CASSVGVGTGYNEQFF.

This clonotype was observed at least ten times. This chain joins TRBV29-1 and TRBJ2-7; perhaps TRBD1 as D (6 bases). Trimming took off 7 bases at V and 2 bases at J, with 15 bases between the two ends. CDR1 is SQVTM and CDR2 is ANQGSEA in the germline V gene. This CDR3 comprises 13 residues. The CDR3 DNA is TGCAGCGCCTGGTGGGGGCCGACCTACGAGCAGTACTTC. Protein product: CSAWWGPTYEQYF.

This clonotype came up many times. The rearrangement uses TRBV6-5 and TRBJ1-5; no firm D call. V was cut by 5 bases and J by 5 bases, with 13 bases left in between. This CDR3 has 14 amino acids. Germline CDR1 is MNHEY and CDR2 is SVGAGI. The CDR3, as DNA: TGTGCCAGCAGTCCAACCCGCTCCGATCAGCCCCAGCATTTT. Translation gives CASSPTRSDQPQHF.

This clonotype occurred many times. This rearrangement joins TRBV7-2 to TRBJ2-7; a possible D gene is TRBD1 (6 bases). V lost 4 bases to trimming and J lost 3 bases, with 13 bases between them. In germline, CDR1 is SGHTA, CDR2 FQGNSA. This CDR3 contains 14 residues. The CDR3 reads CASSSRVGGYEQYF. In nucleotides, the CDR3 is TGTGCCAGCAGCTCCCGGGTAGGGGGCTACGAGCAGTACTTC.

Only a few counts were recorded for this clonotype. The CDR3: CATSETGFPETQYF. The DNA of the CDR3 is TGTGCCACCAGTGAGACAGGGTTCCCGGAGACCCAGTACTTC. This chain joins TRBV24-1 and TRBJ2-5, with 7 bases matching TRBD1. The ends lost 4 bases at V and 5 bases at J; junction bases unmatched: 6. The CDR3 length is 14 residues. Germline CDR1 reads KGHDR; CDR2 reads SFDVKD.

This clonotype was counted many times. This chain uses TRBV20-1 with TRBJ2-1, with D maybe TRBD2 (5 bases). The V gene lost 3 bases and the J gene lost 0 bases, with 12 bases spanning the gap. The CDR3 loop spans 15 amino acids. Looked up from germline, CDR1 is DFQATT and CDR2 is SNEGSKA (reference sequence). In nucleotides, the CDR3 is TGCAGTGCTAGCCCCCCCAGCGGCTCCTACAATGAGCAGTTCTTC. Amino acids: CSASPPSGSYNEQFF.

This sequence joins TRBV27 and TRBJ2-7; 9 nucleotides agree with TRBD2. Germline-derived CDR1 and CDR2 are MNHEY and SMNVEV (reference sequence). This CDR3 comprises 17 residues. Germline trimming cut 0 bases from V and 0 bases from J; bases unmatched to any gene: 6. This CDR3 is CASSLSPSSGISYEQYF. DNA for the CDR3: TGTGCCAGCAGTTTATCCCCCTCTAGCGGGATCTCCTACGAGCAGTACTTC.

In its sample, this clonotype was seen many times. The rearrangement joins TRBV4-1 to TRBJ2-1; no firm D call. Germline CDR1 MGHRA, CDR2 YSYEKL. V lost 1 base to trimming and J lost 2 bases, with 12 bases between them. The CDR3 contains 16 residues. CDR3 sequence (DNA): TGCGCCAGCAGCCAAGCACCCAGCCAAGCCTACAATGAGCAGTTCTTC. This translates into CASSQAPSQAYNEQFF.

This clonotype was seen ten or more times. The V gene is TRBV7-3, the J gene TRBJ1-1; no clear D. This CDR3 is built from 14 residues. Germline V gene lookup returns CDR1 SGHTA and CDR2 FQGTGA. The V end was cut by 1 base, the J end by 7 bases, with 13 bases between. Here the CDR3 reads CASSLRGPSSEAFF. DNA for the CDR3: TGTGCCAGCAGCTTAAGGGGTCCGTCCAGTGAAGCTTTCTTT.

This clonotype was seen many times. The rearrangement links TRBV10-3 to TRBJ2-7; a weak D match, TRBD2 (5 bases). The CDR3 covers 13 residues. Germline-derived CDR1 and CDR2 are ENHRY and SYGVKD. V lost 5 bases and J 7 bases, leaving 15 bases between the germline ends. This chain's CDR3 is CAISPEPGNEQYF. CDR3 nucleotide sequence: TGTGCCATCAGTCCAGAGCCCGGGAATGAGCAGTACTTC.

This clonotype was observed at least ten times. The V and J genes are TRBV5-6 and TRBJ2-7, with 7 bases matching TRBD1. The V gene's germline CDR1 is SGHDT and CDR2 YYEEEE. Losses at the gene ends were 3 bases for V and 5 bases for J; bases not matched to a gene: 2. There are 12 residues in the CDR3. DNA of the CDR3: TGTGCCAGCAGCTCGACAGGGAACGAGCAGTACTTC. Residues: CASSSTGNEQYF.

Remarks on this clonotype: A much larger clone sits a single nucleotide away, making a read error possible. This chain connects TRBV30 to TRBJ2-1; D unresolved. The V gene's germline CDR1 is GTSNPN and CDR2 SVGIG (reference sequence). The CDR3 runs to 11 residues. Trimming took 0 bases from V and 6 from J, leaving 3 bases between them. The CDR3 here is CAWSVLNEQFF. The DNA of the CDR3 is TGTGCCTGGAGTGTACTCAATGAGCAGTTCTTC.

This clonotype was counted many times. V usage is TRBV19 and J usage is TRBJ2-3; D is perhaps TRBD2 (7 bases). Germline-derived CDR1 and CDR2 are LNHDA and SQIVND (reference sequence). The CDR3 has 15 residues. V lost 3 bases and J lost 4, with 14 bases in between. The CDR3 DNA sequence: TGTGCCAGTAGTATGACGCAGGGGAGGGCAGATACGCAGTATTTT. Translation: CASSMTQGRADTQYF.